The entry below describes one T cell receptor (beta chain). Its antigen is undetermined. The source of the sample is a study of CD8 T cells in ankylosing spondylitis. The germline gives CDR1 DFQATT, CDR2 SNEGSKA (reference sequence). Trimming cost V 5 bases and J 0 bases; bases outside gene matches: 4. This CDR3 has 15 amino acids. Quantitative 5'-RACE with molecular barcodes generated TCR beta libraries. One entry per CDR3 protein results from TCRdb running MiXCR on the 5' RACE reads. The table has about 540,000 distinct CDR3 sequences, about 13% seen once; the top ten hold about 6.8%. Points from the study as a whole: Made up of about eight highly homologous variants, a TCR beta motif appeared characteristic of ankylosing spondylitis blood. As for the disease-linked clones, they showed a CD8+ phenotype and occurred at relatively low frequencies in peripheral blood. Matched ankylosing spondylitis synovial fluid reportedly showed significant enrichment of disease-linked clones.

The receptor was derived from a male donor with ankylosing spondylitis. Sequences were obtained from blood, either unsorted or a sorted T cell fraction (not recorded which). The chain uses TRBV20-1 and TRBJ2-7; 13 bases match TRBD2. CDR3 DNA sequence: TGCAGTGCTCCGGGACTAGCGGGATTCTCCTACGAGCAGTACTTC. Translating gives CSAPGLAGFSYEQYF.